These T cell receptor beta chains were read from a single sample in a study of blood T cell repertoires in COVID-19. Method: immunoSEQ multiplex PCR; TCRdb's copy keeps in-frame clones and lacks some. The sample carries about 140,000 clones, 80% recorded once. Material: peripheral blood. These receptors were collected from a woman aged 45 to 65 with acute or convalescent COVID-19. Both conserved end residues are part of each CDR3. Each record gives: D gene, V gene, J gene, CDR3 protein, CDR3 DNA. D genes are given only for firm matches.

d_gene: .; v_gene: TRBV5-6; j_gene: TRBJ1-1; CDR3aa: CASSLVAGSEAFF; CDR3nt: TGTGCCAGCAGCTTGGTAGCGGGATCTGAAGCTTTCTTT
d_gene: .; v_gene: TRBV6-2/TRBV6-3; j_gene: TRBJ1-3; CDR3aa: CASSYYAGTGNTIYF; CDR3nt: TGTGCCAGCAGTTACTACGCAGGGACTGGAAACACCATATATTTT
d_gene: .; v_gene: TRBV27; j_gene: TRBJ1-2; CDR3aa: CASRPGGALYGYTF; CDR3nt: TGTGCCAGCAGGCCGGGGGGGGCCCTATATGGCTACACCTTC
d_gene: TRBD2; v_gene: TRBV7-2; j_gene: TRBJ2-2; CDR3aa: CASSFGGGDTGELFF; CDR3nt: TGTGCCAGCAGCTTCGGCGGGGGTGACACCGGGGAGCTGTTTTTT
d_gene: TRBD1; v_gene: TRBV9; j_gene: TRBJ1-1; CDR3aa: CASSGMGQPEEAFF; CDR3nt: TGTGCCAGCAGCGGTATGGGACAGCCAGAGGAAGCTTTCTTT
d_gene: .; v_gene: TRBV21-1; j_gene: TRBJ2-3; CDR3aa: CARVLLAAVGTQYF; CDR3nt: TGTGCCAGGGTACTTTTAGCGGCAGTCGGTACGCAGTATTTT
d_gene: .; v_gene: TRBV7-2; j_gene: TRBJ1-6; CDR3aa: CASSSSGQKNSPLHF; CDR3nt: TGTGCCAGCAGCTCTTCAGGGCAGAAGAATTCACCCCTCCACTTT
d_gene: .; v_gene: TRBV6-2/TRBV6-3; j_gene: TRBJ2-1; CDR3aa: CASSLRDEQFF; CDR3nt: TGTGCCAGCAGTTTACGAGATGAGCAGTTCTTC
d_gene: TRBD1; v_gene: TRBV5-4; j_gene: TRBJ2-1; CDR3aa: CASSREEDRLYNEQFF; CDR3nt: TGTGCCAGCAGTCGAGAAGAGGACAGGCTCTACAATGAGCAGTTCTTC
d_gene: .; v_gene: TRBV2; j_gene: TRBJ1-5; CDR3aa: CATSQGPTSNQPQHF; CDR3nt: TGTGCCACCTCACAGGGACCTACTAGCAATCAGCCCCAGCATTTT
d_gene: TRBD2; v_gene: TRBV27; j_gene: TRBJ2-1; CDR3aa: CASSPSSGVFSDEQFF; CDR3nt: TGTGCCAGCAGTCCCAGTAGCGGGGTGTTTTCCGATGAGCAGTTCTTC